Listed below are T cell receptor beta chains from one sample, sequenced in a study of cytomegalovirus exposure and HLA in healthy donors. Profiling relied on immunoSEQ multiplex PCR, and the TCRdb table lists in-frame clones only, not all of them. The sample shows 300,000 to 400,000 clones, more than 80% of them seen only once. Material for sequencing was PBMCs. These receptors all come from a young woman in good health and CMV-seronegative. Both conserved end residues are part of each CDR3. The D gene is left open where the match is weak. A row's size may be missing; if present it is once, few, many or a size class.

>.|.|14|TRBV28|TRBJ1-2
CASEGGGPNYGYTF
TGTGCCAGCGAAGGGGGGGGCCCTAACTATGGCTACACCTTC
>.|few|14|TRBV4-2|TRBJ2-7
CASSQVASAYEQYF
TGTGCCAGCAGCCAAGTCGCTAGTGCCTACGAGCAGTACTTC
>.|.|12|TRBV5-4|TRBJ2-1
CASSSPADEQFF
TGTGCCAGCAGCTCTCCGGCGGATGAGCAGTTCTTC
>TRBD2|.|16|TRBV4-1|TRBJ2-3
CASSQVGREVTDTQYF
TGCGCCAGCAGCCAAGTCGGGCGGGAGGTGACAGATACGCAGTATTTT
>.|.|19|TRBV9|TRBJ2-6
CASSVDPGNIGSGANVLTF
TGTGCCAGCAGCGTAGATCCAGGGAACATTGGCTCTGGGGCCAACGTCCTGACTTTC
>TRBD2|.|17|TRBV2|TRBJ2-7
CASSEAQMGLVVYEQYF
TGTGCCAGCAGTGAAGCTCAAATGGGACTAGTAGTCTACGAGCAGTACTTC
>TRBD2|few|17|TRBV2|TRBJ2-1
CASSEEGAGALVHEQFF
TGTGCCAGCAGTGAAGAGGGAGCGGGGGCCCTAGTCCATGAGCAGTTCTTC
>.|.|14|TRBV6-1|TRBJ2-7
CASSQALLSYEQYF
TGTGCCAGCAGCCAGGCCCTCCTCTCCTACGAGCAGTACTTC
>TRBD1|few|13|TRBV2|TRBJ2-5
CASSRQGRETQYF
TGTGCCAGCAGTAGACAGGGGAGGGAGACCCAGTACTTC
>.|.|14|TRBV30|TRBJ1-4
CAWSVLSGPFGLFF
TGTGCCTGGAGTGTACTATCAGGGCCGTTCGGGCTGTTTTTT
>.|.|14|TRBV30|TRBJ1-1
CAWSVLRGNTEAFF
TGTGCCTGGAGTGTACTTCGGGGGAACACTGAAGCTTTCTTT
>.|.|16|TRBV27|TRBJ1-2
CASKALISGKDYGYTF
TGTGCCAGCAAAGCCTTAATATCAGGGAAAGACTATGGCTACACCTTC
>TRBD1|.|14|TRBV10-2|TRBJ2-7
CASSESGTAYEQYF
TGCGCCAGCAGTGAATCCGGGACAGCCTACGAGCAGTACTTC
>TRBD2|.|16|TRBV2|TRBJ2-4
CASREGLAGGKNIQYF
TGTGCCAGCAGGGAGGGACTAGCGGGAGGAAAAAACATTCAGTACTTC
>TRBD2|.|15|TRBV29-1|TRBJ2-1
CSVEFSAGVSNEQFF
TGCAGCGTTGAGTTCTCAGCGGGAGTCAGCAATGAGCAGTTCTTC
>.|.|13|TRBV25-1|TRBJ2-7
CASSTRMSYEQYF
TGTGCCAGCAGTACCAGGATGTCCTACGAGCAGTACTTC
>.|few|15|TRBV5-6|TRBJ1-6
CASRAGAGVSSPLHF
TGTGCCAGCAGGGCTGGGGCAGGGGTAAGTTCGCCCCTCCACTTT
>TRBD1|.|13|TRBV5-6|TRBJ2-7
CASSSTGAYEQYF
TGTGCCAGCAGCTCGACAGGGGCCTACGAGCAGTACTTC
>.|.|15|TRBV6-6|TRBJ2-7
CASSYDKTGTFEQYF
TGTGCCAGCAGCTACGATAAAACCGGGACTTTCGAGCAGTACTTC
>TRBD2|.|14|TRBV28|TRBJ2-1
CASSSSGVYNEQFF
TGTGCCAGCAGTTCGAGCGGGGTCTACAATGAGCAGTTCTTC
>.|once|14|TRBV4-1|TRBJ2-7
CASSQVPDSYEQYF
TGCGCCAGCAGCCAAGTCCCCGACAGCTACGAGCAGTACTTC
>.|.|16|TRBV6-6|TRBJ2-7
CASSSSPGQYVYEQYF
TGTGCCAGCAGTTCCTCCCCCGGACAATATGTCTACGAGCAGTACTTC